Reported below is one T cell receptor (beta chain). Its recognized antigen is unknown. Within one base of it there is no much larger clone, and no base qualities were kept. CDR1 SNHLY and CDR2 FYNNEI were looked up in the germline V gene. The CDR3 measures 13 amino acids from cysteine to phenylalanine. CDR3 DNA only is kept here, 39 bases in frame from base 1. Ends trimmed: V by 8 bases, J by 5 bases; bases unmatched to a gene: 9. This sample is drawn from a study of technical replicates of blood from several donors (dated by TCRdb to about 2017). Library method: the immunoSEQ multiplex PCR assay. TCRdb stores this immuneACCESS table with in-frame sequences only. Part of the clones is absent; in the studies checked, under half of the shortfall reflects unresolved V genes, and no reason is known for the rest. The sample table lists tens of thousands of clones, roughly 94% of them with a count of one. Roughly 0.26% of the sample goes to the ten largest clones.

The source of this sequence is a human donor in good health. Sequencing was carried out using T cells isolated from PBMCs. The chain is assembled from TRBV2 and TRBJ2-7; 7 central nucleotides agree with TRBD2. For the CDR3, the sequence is CASGSGELNEQYF. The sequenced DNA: TGTGCCAGCGGAAGCGGGGAGCTCAACGAGCAGTACTTC.